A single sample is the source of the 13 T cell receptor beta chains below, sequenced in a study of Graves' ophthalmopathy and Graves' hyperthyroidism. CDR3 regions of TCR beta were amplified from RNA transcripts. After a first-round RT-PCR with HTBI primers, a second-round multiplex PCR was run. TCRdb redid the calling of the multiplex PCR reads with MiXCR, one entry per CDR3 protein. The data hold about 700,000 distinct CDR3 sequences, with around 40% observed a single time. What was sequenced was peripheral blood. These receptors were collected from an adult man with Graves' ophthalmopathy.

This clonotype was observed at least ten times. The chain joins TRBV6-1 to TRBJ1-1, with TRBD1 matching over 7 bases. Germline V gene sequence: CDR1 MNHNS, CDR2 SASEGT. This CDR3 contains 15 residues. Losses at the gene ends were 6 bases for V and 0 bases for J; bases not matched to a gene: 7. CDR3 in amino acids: CASRRGQAVNTEAFF. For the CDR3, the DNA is TGTGCCAGCAGACGAGGACAGGCGGTGAACACTGAAGCTTTCTTT.

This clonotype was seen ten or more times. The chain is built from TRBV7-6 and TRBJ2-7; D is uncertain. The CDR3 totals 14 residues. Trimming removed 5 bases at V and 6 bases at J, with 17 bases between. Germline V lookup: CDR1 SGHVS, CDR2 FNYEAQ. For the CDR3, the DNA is TGTGCCAGCAGCCTTCGAGGTTACCCGACCGAGCAGTACTTC. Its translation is CASSLRGYPTEQYF. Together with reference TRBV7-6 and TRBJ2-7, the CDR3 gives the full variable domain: GAGVSQSPRYKVTKRGQDVALRCDPISGHVSLYWYRQALGQGPEFLTYFNYEAQQDKSGLPNDRFSAERPEGSISTLTIQRTEQRDSAMYRCASSLRGYPTEQYFGPGTRLTVT.

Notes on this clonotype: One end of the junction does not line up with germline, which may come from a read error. The CDR3 reads CASSPRQGTGTEAFF. The DNA of the CDR3 is TGTGCCAGCAGTCCGAGACAGGGGACGGGCACTGAAGCTTTCTTT. The chain employs TRBV10-1 and TRBJ1-1; 8 positions agree with TRBD1. The germline V gene encodes CDR1 WNHNN and CDR2 SYGVQD (reference sequence). The CDR3 sequence is 15 residues long.

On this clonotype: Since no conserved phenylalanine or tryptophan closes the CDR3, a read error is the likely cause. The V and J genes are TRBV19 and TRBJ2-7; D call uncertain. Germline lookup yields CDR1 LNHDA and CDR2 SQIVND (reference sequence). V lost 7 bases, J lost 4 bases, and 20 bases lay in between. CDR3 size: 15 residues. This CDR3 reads CASKEGGARDYEQYS. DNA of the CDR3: TGTGCCAGTAAAGAAGGTGGAGCTAGGGATTACGAGCAGTACTCC.

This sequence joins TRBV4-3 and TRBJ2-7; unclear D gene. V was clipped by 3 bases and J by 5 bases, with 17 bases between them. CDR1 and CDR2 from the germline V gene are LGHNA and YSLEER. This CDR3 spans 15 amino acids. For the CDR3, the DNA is TGCGCCAGCAGCCAGGAACACGTTGGGTTCCACGAGCAGTACTTC. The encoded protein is CASSQEHVGFHEQYF.

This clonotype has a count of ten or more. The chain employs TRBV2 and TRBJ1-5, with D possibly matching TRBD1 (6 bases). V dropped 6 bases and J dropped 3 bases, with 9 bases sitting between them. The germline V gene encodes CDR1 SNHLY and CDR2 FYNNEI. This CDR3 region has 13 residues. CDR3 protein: CASSGQNNQPQHF. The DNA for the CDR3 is TGTGCCAGCAGCGGACAGAACAATCAGCCCCAGCATTTT.

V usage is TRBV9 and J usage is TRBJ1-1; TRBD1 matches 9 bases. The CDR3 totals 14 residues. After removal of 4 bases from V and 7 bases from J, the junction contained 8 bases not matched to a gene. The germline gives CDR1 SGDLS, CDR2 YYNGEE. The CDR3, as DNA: TGTGCCAGCAGCCGACGGGACAGGGACAATGAAGCTTTCTTT. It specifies CASSRRDRDNEAFF.

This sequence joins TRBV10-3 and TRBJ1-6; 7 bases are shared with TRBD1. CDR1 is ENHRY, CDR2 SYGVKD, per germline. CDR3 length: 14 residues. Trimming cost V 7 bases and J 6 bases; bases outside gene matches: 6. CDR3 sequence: CAITPGQCNSPLHF. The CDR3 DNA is TGTGCCATCACCCCGGGACAGTGTAATTCACCCCTCCACTTT.

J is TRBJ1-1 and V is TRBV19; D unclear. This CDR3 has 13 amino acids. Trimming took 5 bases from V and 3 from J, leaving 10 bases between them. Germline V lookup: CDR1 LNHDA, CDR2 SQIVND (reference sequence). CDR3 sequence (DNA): TGTGCCAGTAGTTTCGGAATTGACACTGAAGCTTTCTTT. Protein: CASSFGIDTEAFF.

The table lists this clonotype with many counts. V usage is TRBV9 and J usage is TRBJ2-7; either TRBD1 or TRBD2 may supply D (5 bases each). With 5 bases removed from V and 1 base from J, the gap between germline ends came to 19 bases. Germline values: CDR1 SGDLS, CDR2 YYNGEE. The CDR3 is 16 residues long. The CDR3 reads CASSKTGTTDSYEQYF. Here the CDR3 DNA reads TGTGCCAGCAGTAAGACCGGGACCACCGATTCCTACGAGCAGTACTTC.

CDR3 coding DNA: TGTGCCAGCAGCTTAGAGTGGGGTCCTGCCTACGAGCAGTACTTC. Protein product: CASSLEWGPAYEQYF. The chain recombines TRBV11-2 with TRBJ2-7; D remains unclear. The germline V gene encodes CDR1 SGHAT and CDR2 FQNNGV. This CDR3 region has 15 residues. The germline V and J ends were trimmed by 0 bases and 2 bases, with 11 bases remaining between them.

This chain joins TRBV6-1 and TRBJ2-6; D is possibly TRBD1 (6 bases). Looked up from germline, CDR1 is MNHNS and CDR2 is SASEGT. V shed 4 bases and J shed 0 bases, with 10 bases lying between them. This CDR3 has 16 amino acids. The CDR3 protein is CASSGHRASGANVLTF. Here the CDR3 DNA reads TGTGCCAGCAGTGGTCACAGGGCCTCTGGGGCCAACGTCCTGACTTTC.

The CDR3 DNA is TGTGCCAGCAGTGGCCCCAGCGGGAATTCACCCCTCCACTTT. Translation: CASSGPSGNSPLHF. The rearrangement joins TRBV25-1 to TRBJ1-6, with unresolved D. Trimming removed 4 bases from V and 7 bases from J, with 11 bases in between. Germline-derived CDR1 and CDR2 are MGHDK and SYGVNS. The CDR3 runs 14 residues.